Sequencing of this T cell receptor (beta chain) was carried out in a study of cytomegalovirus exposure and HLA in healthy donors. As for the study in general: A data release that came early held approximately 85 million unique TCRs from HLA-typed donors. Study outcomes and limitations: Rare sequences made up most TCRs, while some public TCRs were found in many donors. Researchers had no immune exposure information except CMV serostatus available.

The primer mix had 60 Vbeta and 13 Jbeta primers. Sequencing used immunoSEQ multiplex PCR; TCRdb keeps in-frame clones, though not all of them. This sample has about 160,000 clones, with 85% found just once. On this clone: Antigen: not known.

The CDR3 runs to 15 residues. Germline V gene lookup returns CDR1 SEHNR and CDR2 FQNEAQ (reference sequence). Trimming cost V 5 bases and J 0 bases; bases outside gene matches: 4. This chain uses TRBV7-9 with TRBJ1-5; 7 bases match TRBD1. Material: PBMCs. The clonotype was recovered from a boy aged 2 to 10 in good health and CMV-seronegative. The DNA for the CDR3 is TGTGCCAGCAGCCCGGGACAGAATAGCAATCAGCCCCAGCATTTT. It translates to CASSPGQNSNQPQHF. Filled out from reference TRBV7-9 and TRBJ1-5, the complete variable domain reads DTGVSQNPRHKITKRGQNVTFRCDPISEHNRLYWYRQTLGQGPEFLTYFQNEAQLEKSRLLSDRFSAERPKGSFSTLEIQRTEQGDSAMYLCASSPGQNSNQPQHFGDGTRLSIL.